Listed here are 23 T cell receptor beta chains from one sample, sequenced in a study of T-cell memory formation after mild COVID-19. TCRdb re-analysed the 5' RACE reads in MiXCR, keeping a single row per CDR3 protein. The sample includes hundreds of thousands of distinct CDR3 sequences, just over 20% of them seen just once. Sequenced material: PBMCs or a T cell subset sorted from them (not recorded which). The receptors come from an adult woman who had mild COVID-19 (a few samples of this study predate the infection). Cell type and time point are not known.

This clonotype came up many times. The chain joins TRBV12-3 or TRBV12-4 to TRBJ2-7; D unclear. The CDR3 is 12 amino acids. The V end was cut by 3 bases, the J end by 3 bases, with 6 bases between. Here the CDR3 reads CASSFDRYEQYF. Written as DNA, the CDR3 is TGTGCCAGCAGTTTCGATCGCTACGAGCAGTACTTC.

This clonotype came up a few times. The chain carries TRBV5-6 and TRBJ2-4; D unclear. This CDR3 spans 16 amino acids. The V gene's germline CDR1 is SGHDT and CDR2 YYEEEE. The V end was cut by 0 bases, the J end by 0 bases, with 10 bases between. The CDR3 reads CASSLELLLAKNIQYF. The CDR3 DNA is TGTGCCAGCAGCTTGGAACTTTTACTAGCCAAAAACATTCAGTACTTC.

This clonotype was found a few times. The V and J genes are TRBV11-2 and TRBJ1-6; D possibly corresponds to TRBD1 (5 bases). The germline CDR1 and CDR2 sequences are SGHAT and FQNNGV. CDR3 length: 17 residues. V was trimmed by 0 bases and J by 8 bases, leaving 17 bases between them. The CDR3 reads CASSLDRWGGMDSPLHF. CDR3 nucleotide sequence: TGTGCCAGCAGCTTAGATCGTTGGGGGGGTATGGATTCACCCCTCCACTTT.

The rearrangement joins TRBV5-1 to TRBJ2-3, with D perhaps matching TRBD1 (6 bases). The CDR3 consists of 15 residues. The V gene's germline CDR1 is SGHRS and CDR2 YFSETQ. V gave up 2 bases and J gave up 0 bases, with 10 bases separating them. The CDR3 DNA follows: TGCGCCAGCAGCTTAACAGGGTCTAGCACAGATACGCAGTATTTT. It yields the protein CASSLTGSSTDTQYF.

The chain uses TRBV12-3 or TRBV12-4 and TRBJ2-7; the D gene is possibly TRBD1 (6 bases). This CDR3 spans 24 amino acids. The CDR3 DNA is TGTGGGATCGACAGGCTCCTCAACCGAAAACCCCCTGTGGATTCTTTAGGTCCCCATTACGAGCAGTACTTC. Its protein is CGIDRLLNRKPPVDSLGPHYEQYF.

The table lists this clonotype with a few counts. CDR3 coding DNA: TGTGCCAGCACCTTCTCCGGGACAACGAACTACGAGCAGTACTTC. This translates into CASTFSGTTNYEQYF. This sequence joins TRBV11-2 and TRBJ2-7; possible D gene TRBD1, 6 bases. CDR1 is SGHAT and CDR2 is FQNNGV in the germline V gene. Trimming took off 7 bases at V and 3 bases at J, with 19 bases between the two ends. CDR3 length: 15 amino acids.

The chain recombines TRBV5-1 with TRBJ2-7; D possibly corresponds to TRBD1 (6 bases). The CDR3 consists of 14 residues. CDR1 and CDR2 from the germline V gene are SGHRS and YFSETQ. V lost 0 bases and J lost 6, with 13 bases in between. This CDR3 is CASSLGQGMGEQYF. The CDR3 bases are TGCGCCAGCAGCTTGGGTCAGGGGATGGGCGAGCAGTACTTC.

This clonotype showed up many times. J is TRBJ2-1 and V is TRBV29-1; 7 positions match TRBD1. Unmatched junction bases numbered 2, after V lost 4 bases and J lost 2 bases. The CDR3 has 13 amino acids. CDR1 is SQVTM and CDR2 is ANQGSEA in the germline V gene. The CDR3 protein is CSVGQGPYNEQFF. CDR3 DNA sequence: TGCAGCGTTGGACAGGGCCCCTACAATGAGCAGTTCTTC.

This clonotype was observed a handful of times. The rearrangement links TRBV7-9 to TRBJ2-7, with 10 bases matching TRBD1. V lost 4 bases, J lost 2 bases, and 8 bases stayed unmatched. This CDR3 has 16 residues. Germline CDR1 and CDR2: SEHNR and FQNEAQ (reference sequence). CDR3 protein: CASSSEDRGRTYEQYF. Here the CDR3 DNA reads TGTGCCAGCAGCTCAGAAGACAGGGGGCGCACCTACGAGCAGTACTTC.

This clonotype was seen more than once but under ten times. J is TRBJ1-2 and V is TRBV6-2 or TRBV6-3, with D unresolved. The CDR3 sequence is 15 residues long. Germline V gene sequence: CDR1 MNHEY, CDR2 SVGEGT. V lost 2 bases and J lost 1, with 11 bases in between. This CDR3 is CASSYRHTDNYGYTF. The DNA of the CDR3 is TGTGCCAGCAGTTACAGACACACCGATAACTATGGCTACACCTTC.

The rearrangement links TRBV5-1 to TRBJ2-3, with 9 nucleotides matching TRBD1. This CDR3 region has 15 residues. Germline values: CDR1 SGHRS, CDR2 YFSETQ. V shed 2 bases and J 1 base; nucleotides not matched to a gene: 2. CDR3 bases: TGCGCCAGCAGCTTTGGGGACAGGGGCACAGATACGCAGTATTTT. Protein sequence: CASSFGDRGTDTQYF.

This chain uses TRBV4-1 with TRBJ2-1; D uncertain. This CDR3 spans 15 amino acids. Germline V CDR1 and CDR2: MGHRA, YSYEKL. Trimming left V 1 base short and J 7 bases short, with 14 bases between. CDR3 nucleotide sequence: TGCGCCAGCAGCCAAGTCACGAGTGCCGGGAATGAGCAGTTCTTC. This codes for CASSQVTSAGNEQFF.

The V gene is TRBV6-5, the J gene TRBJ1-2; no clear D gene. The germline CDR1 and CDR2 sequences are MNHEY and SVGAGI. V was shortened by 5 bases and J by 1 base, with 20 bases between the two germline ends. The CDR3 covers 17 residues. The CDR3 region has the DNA TGTGCCAGCAGTCCTCAACCCCGCCAACCTTTTAACTATGGCTACACCTTC. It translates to CASSPQPRQPFNYGYTF.

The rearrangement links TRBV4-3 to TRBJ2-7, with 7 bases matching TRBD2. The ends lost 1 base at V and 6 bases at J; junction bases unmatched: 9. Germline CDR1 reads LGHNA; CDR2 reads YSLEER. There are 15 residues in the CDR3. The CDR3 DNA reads TGCGCCAGCAGCCAAGGACTAGCCGCCCCAGGCGAGCAGTACTTC. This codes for CASSQGLAAPGEQYF.

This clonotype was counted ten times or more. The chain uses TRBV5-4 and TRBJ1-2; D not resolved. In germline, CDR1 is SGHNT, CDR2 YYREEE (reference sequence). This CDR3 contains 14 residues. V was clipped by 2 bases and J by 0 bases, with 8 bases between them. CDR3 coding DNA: TGTGCCAGCAGCTTTAAGGGATCTAACTATGGCTACACCTTC. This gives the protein CASSFKGSNYGYTF.

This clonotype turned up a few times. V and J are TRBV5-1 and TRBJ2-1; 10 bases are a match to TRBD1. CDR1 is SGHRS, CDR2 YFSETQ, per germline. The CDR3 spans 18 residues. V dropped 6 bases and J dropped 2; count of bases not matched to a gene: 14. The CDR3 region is CASMLGQGSRRAYNEQFF. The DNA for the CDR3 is TGCGCCAGCATGTTGGGACAGGGGAGTAGAAGGGCCTACAATGAGCAGTTCTTC.

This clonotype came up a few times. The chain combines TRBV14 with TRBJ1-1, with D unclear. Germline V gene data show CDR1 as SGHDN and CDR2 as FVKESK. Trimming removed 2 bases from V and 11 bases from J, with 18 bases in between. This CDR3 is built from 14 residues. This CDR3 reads CASSQYADGKMAFF. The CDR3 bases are TGTGCCAGCAGCCAATATGCGGACGGGAAAATGGCTTTCTTT.

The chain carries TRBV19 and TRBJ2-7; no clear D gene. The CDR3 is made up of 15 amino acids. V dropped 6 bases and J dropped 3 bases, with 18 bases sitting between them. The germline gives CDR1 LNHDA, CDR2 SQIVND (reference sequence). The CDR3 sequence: CASRGLGRTGYEQYF. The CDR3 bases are TGTGCCAGTAGGGGCCTGGGAAGGACGGGCTACGAGCAGTACTTC.

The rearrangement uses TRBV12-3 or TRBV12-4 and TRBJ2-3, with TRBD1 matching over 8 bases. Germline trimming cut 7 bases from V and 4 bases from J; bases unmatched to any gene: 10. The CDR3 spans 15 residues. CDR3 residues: CASTGTGGWADTQYF. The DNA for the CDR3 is TGTGCCAGCACCGGCACAGGGGGTTGGGCAGATACGCAGTATTTT.

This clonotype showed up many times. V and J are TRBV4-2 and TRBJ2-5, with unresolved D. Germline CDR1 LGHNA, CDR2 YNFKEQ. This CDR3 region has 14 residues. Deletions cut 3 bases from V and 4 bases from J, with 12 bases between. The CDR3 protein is CASSQELGGETQYF. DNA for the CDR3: TGTGCCAGCAGCCAGGAGCTGGGCGGAGAGACCCAGTACTTC.

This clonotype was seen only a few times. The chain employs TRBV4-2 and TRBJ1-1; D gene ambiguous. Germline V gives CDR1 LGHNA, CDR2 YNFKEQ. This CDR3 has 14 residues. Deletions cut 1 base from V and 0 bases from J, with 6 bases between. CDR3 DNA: TGTGCCAGCAGCCAAGGTCAGCTGAACACTGAAGCTTTCTTT. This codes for CASSQGQLNTEAFF.

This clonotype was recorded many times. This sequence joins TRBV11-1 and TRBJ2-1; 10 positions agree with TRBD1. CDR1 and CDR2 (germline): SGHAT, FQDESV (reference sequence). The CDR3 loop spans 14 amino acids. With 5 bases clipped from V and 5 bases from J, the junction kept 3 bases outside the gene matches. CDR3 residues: CASSRQGAHNEQFF. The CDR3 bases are TGTGCCAGCAGCCGACAGGGGGCCCACAATGAGCAGTTCTTC.

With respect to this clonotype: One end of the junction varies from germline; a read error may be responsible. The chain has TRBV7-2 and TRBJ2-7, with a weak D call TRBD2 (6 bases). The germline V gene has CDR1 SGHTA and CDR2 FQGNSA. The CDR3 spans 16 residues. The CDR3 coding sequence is TGTGCCAGCAGCCTGGGGCCGGGGGAGAGCTCCTACGAGAAGTACTTC. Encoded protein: CASSLGPGESSYEKYF.